The present T cell receptor beta chain was sequenced within a study of T cells in Graves' hyperthyroidism and ophthalmopathy. The J segment lost 2 bases and the V segment lost 4 bases, leaving 1 base of the junction unmatched. CDR1 and CDR2 from the germline V gene are MNHNS and SASEGT. This CDR3 spans 15 amino acids. A patient was excluded if there was uncontrolled infection, other autoimmune disease, pregnancy or lactation. For the diagnoses, clinical symptoms, serum thyroxine and TRAb, thyroid ultrasound and orbital computed tomography were used. This clonotype was counted many times. What was amplified from RNA transcripts were TCR beta CDR3 regions. The HTBI primer set served for first-round RT-PCR of the TCR CDR3. TCRdb used MiXCR to reprocess the multiplex PCR reads, holding one entry per CDR3 protein. The sample includes roughly 170,000 distinct CDR3 sequences, 15% to 20% of them seen just once.

This TCR derives from a woman aged 50 to 65 with Graves' hyperthyroidism. The chain uses TRBV6-1 and TRBJ2-3, with TRBD2 matching 12 bases. Material for sequencing was blood. This CDR3 is CASSGTSGDTDTQYF. CDR3 bases: TGTGCCAGCAGTGGGACTAGCGGGGACACAGATACGCAGTATTTT.